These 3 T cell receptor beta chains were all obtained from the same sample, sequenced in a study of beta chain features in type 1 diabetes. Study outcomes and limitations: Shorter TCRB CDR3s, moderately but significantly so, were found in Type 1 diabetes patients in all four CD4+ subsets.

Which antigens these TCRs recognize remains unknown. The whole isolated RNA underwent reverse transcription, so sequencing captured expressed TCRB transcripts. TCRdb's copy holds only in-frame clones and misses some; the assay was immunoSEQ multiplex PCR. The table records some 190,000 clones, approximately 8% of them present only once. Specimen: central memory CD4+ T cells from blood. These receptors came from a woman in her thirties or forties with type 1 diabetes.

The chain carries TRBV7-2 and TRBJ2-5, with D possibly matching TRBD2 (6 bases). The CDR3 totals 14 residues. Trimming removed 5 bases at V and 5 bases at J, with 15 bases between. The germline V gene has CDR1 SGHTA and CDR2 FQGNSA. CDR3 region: CASSPPGGWETQYF. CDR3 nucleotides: TGTGCCAGCAGCCCTCCCGGGGGATGGGAGACCCAGTACTTC.

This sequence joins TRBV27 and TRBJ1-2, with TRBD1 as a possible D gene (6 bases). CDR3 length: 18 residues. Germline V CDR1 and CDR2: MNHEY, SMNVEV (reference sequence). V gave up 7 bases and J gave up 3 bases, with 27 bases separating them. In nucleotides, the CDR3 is TGTGCCAGCACTCACAGGGCCCTCACAGGGTCTGCTGACTATGGCTACACCTTC. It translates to CASTHRALTGSADYGYTF.

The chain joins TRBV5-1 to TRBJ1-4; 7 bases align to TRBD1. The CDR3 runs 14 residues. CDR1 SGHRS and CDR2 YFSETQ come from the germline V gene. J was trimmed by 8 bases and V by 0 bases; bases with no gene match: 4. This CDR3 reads CASSLAGQKEKLFF. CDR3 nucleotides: TGCGCCAGCAGCTTGGCGGGACAGAAAGAAAAACTGTTTTTT.